A selection of T cell receptor beta chains follows, all from one sample in a study of T-cell memory formation after mild COVID-19. One entry per CDR3 protein, called by TCRdb with MiXCR from the 5' RACE reads. The sample includes nearly 250,000 distinct CDR3 sequences, roughly 15% of them seen just once. Sequencing input: PBMCs or a T cell subset sorted from them (not recorded which). All receptors derive from an adult woman who had mild COVID-19 (a few samples of this study predate the infection). Cell type and time point are not known. Both conserved end residues are part of each CDR3. D genes are given only for firm matches. For some rows the clone size is stated as once, few or many, or as a class when expanded; others skip it.

v_gene	j_gene	abundance	d_gene	CDR3aa	CDR3nt
TRBV12-3/TRBV12-4	TRBJ2-1	NA	NA	CASSSAGSEQFF	TGTGCCAGCAGTTCAGCAGGGAGTGAGCAGTTCTTC
TRBV20-1	TRBJ2-5	few	NA	CSARDIRSTKGTQYF	TGCAGTGCTAGAGATATCCGGTCCACTAAGGGGACCCAGTACTTC
TRBV3-2	TRBJ2-7	few	NA	CASSQENGLDDEQYF	TGTGCCAGCAGCCAAGAGAACGGTCTTGACGACGAGCAGTACTTC
TRBV7-6	TRBJ2-7	NA	NA	CASSQQVGPNYEQYF	TGTGCCAGCAGTCAACAGGTGGGACCCAACTACGAGCAGTACTTC
TRBV11-2	TRBJ2-5	few	NA	CASSLGGAGPQETQYF	TGTGCCAGCAGCTTAGGTGGGGCAGGGCCCCAAGAGACCCAGTACTTC
TRBV6-5	TRBJ2-3	NA	TRBD2	CASSARGGPTDTQYF	TGTGCCAGCAGCGCTCGGGGAGGGCCCACAGATACGCAGTATTTT
TRBV15	TRBJ2-7	NA	NA	CATSRDAGKYEQYF	TGTGCCACCAGCAGAGATGCGGGGAAGTACGAGCAGTACTTC
TRBV6-2/TRBV6-3	TRBJ2-3	NA	NA	CASSYSWGDTQYF	TGTGCCAGCAGTTACTCATGGGGAGATACGCAGTATTTT
TRBV12-3/TRBV12-4	TRBJ2-7	many	NA	CASSPGVSSYEQYF	TGTGCCAGCAGTCCCGGGGTCAGCTCCTACGAGCAGTACTTC
TRBV6-6	TRBJ2-1	NA	TRBD1	CASIFETGGPYNEQFF	TGTGCCAGCATTTTCGAGACAGGGGGCCCCTACAATGAGCAGTTCTTC
TRBV12-3/TRBV12-4	TRBJ2-3	NA	NA	CASAATDTQYF	TGTGCCAGCGCCGCCACAGATACGCAGTATTTT
TRBV12-3/TRBV12-4	TRBJ2-5	NA	NA	CASSLDRQETQYF	TGTGCCAGCAGTTTGGACAGACAAGAGACCCAGTACTTC
TRBV18	TRBJ2-3	many	NA	CASSTRDSSTDTQYF	TGTGCCAGCTCAACGCGGGACAGCTCCACAGATACGCAGTATTTT
TRBV14	TRBJ2-7	few	NA	CASSQVVGEQYF	TGTGCCAGCAGCCAAGTGGTCGGCGAGCAGTACTTC
TRBV5-1	TRBJ2-5	NA	NA	CASGRVGGVLETQYF	TGCGCCAGCGGTCGGGTCGGCGGGGTCCTGGAGACCCAGTACTTC
TRBV4-2	TRBJ2-2	many	NA	CASSNRKSSAGELFF	TGTGCCAGCAGCAACCGTAAGAGCTCCGCCGGGGAGCTGTTTTTT